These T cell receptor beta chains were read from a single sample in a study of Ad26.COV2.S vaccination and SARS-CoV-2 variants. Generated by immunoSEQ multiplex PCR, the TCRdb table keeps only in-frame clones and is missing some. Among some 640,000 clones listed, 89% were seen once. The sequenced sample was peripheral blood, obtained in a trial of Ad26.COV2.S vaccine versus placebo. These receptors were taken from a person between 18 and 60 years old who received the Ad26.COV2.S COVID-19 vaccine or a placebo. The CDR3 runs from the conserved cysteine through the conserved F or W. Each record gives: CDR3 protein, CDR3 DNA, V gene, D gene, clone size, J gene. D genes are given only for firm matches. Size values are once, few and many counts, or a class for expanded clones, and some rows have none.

cdr3_aa: CASSGRDSANYGYTF; cdr3_nt: TGCGCCAGCAGCGGCCGGGACAGTGCTAACTATGGCTACACCTTC; v_call: TRBV4-3; d_call: TRBD1; clone_size: .; j_call: TRBJ1-2
cdr3_aa: CASSGRDHKLSPLHF; cdr3_nt: TGTGCCAGCAGTGGCCGGGACCACAAACTTTCACCCCTCCACTTT; v_call: TRBV25-1; d_call: .; clone_size: .; j_call: TRBJ1-6
cdr3_aa: CASSDLTGGKNIQYF; cdr3_nt: TGTGCCAGCAGTGACTTGACAGGGGGAAAAAACATTCAGTACTTC; v_call: TRBV2; d_call: TRBD1; clone_size: .; j_call: TRBJ2-4
cdr3_aa: CASSIDYSPSGPKETQYF; cdr3_nt: TGTGCCAGTAGTATTGACTACTCACCTTCTGGGCCGAAAGAGACCCAGTACTTC; v_call: TRBV19; d_call: .; clone_size: .; j_call: TRBJ2-5
cdr3_aa: CASSLPDRLADTQYF; cdr3_nt: TGTGCCAGCAGTCTCCCAGACAGGTTGGCAGATACGCAGTATTTT; v_call: TRBV27; d_call: .; clone_size: .; j_call: TRBJ2-3
cdr3_aa: CASSSTDIANYGYTF; cdr3_nt: TGTGCCAGCAGCTCCACGGATATAGCTAACTATGGCTACACCTTC; v_call: TRBV7-9; d_call: .; clone_size: .; j_call: TRBJ1-2
cdr3_aa: CASTGQGAGTGELFF; cdr3_nt: TGTGCCAGCACTGGACAGGGAGCAGGGACCGGGGAGCTGTTTTTT; v_call: TRBV18; d_call: TRBD1; clone_size: once; j_call: TRBJ2-2
cdr3_aa: CASSPGDPGPIGQFF; cdr3_nt: TGTGCCAGCAGCCCAGGGGACCCCGGGCCAATAGGGCAGTTCTTC; v_call: TRBV3-1/TRBV3-2; d_call: .; clone_size: once; j_call: TRBJ2-1
cdr3_aa: CASRGGIHTQYF; cdr3_nt: TGTGCCAGCAGGGGAGGGATCCATACGCAGTATTTT; v_call: TRBV27; d_call: TRBD2; clone_size: .; j_call: TRBJ2-3
cdr3_aa: CASSRGQGELFF; cdr3_nt: TGTGCCAGCAGCCGGGGACAGGGGGAACTGTTTTTT; v_call: TRBV13; d_call: TRBD1; clone_size: .; j_call: TRBJ1-4
cdr3_aa: CASSEWGDYGYTF; cdr3_nt: TGTGCCAGCAGTGAGTGGGGGGACTATGGCTACACCTTC; v_call: TRBV6-1; d_call: .; clone_size: .; j_call: TRBJ1-2
cdr3_aa: CASSIPGMTDTQYF; cdr3_nt: TGTGCCAGTAGTATACCGGGTATGACAGATACGCAGTATTTT; v_call: TRBV19; d_call: .; clone_size: few; j_call: TRBJ2-3
cdr3_aa: CASSLKRGYEQYF; cdr3_nt: TGTGCCAGCAGTTTAAAGCGGGGCTACGAGCAGTACTTC; v_call: TRBV27; d_call: TRBD2; clone_size: .; j_call: TRBJ2-7
cdr3_aa: CPTGFEETQYF; cdr3_nt: TGCCCCACAGGGTTTGAAGAGACCCAGTACTTC; v_call: TRBV7-9; d_call: .; clone_size: .; j_call: TRBJ2-5
cdr3_aa: CASSHRGGTSGRFQETQYF; cdr3_nt: TGTGCCAGCAGCCACCGGGGCGGGACTAGCGGGAGGTTCCAAGAGACCCAGTACTTC; v_call: TRBV3-1/TRBV3-2; d_call: TRBD2; clone_size: .; j_call: TRBJ2-5
cdr3_aa: CASSLSGWTGYSNQPQHF; cdr3_nt: TGTGCCAGCAGTTTATCCGGTTGGACAGGGTATAGCAATCAGCCCCAGCATTTT; v_call: TRBV27; d_call: TRBD1; clone_size: .; j_call: TRBJ1-5
cdr3_aa: CASSINRGIGELFF; cdr3_nt: TGTGCCAGTAGTATCAACAGGGGCATCGGGGAGCTGTTTTTT; v_call: TRBV19; d_call: TRBD1; clone_size: .; j_call: TRBJ2-2
cdr3_aa: CASSPSRGERNTEAFF; cdr3_nt: TGTGCCAGCAGCCCGAGCCGGGGGGAGCGGAACACTGAAGCTTTCTTT; v_call: TRBV7-6; d_call: .; clone_size: .; j_call: TRBJ1-1
cdr3_aa: CAIMEGTGTGELFF; cdr3_nt: TGTGCCATCATGGAGGGGACGGGAACCGGGGAGCTGTTTTTT; v_call: TRBV10-3; d_call: .; clone_size: .; j_call: TRBJ2-2
cdr3_aa: CSVVGARSGANVLTF; cdr3_nt: TGCAGCGTCGTCGGGGCTCGCTCTGGGGCCAACGTCCTGACTTTC; v_call: TRBV29-1; d_call: .; clone_size: .; j_call: TRBJ2-6
cdr3_aa: CSASGGPGEFF; cdr3_nt: TGCAGTGCTAGCGGGGGGCCTGGGGAGTTCTTC; v_call: TRBV20-1; d_call: .; clone_size: .; j_call: TRBJ2-1
cdr3_aa: CASSDLYEQYF; cdr3_nt: TGTGCCAGCAGTGATCTCTACGAGCAGTACTTC; v_call: TRBV6-1; d_call: .; clone_size: .; j_call: TRBJ2-7
cdr3_aa: CASSQSIAGGPYEQYF; cdr3_nt: TGTGCCAGCAGCCAAAGCATAGCGGGAGGGCCCTACGAGCAGTACTTC; v_call: TRBV3-1/TRBV3-2; d_call: TRBD2; clone_size: .; j_call: TRBJ2-7
cdr3_aa: CASSLDEGAHGYTF; cdr3_nt: TGTGCCAGCAGCTTAGACGAGGGGGCCCATGGCTACACCTTC; v_call: TRBV7-2; d_call: TRBD1; clone_size: .; j_call: TRBJ1-2
cdr3_aa: CASSLGEGGGEKLFF; cdr3_nt: TGCGCCAGCAGCTTGGGGGAGGGCGGCGGTGAAAAACTGTTTTTT; v_call: TRBV5-1; d_call: .; clone_size: .; j_call: TRBJ1-4
cdr3_aa: CASRGQGTTGELFF; cdr3_nt: TGTGCCAGCAGGGGACAGGGGACCACCGGGGAGCTGTTTTTT; v_call: TRBV6-5; d_call: TRBD1; clone_size: .; j_call: TRBJ2-2
cdr3_aa: CASSYSRQGASYEQYF; cdr3_nt: TGTGCCAGCAGTTACTCGAGGCAGGGGGCCTCCTACGAGCAGTACTTC; v_call: TRBV6-5; d_call: TRBD1; clone_size: .; j_call: TRBJ2-7